One T cell receptor beta chain is described in this entry. Its antigen is unknown. Qualities for individual bases were not recorded, and no much larger clone is one base off. A distance of 12 bases separates the germline ends of V and J, which lose 0 bases and 3 bases respectively. As encoded in the germline V gene, CDR1 is SGHTA while CDR2 is FQGNSA. Inclusive of the bounding cysteine and phenylalanine, the CDR3 is 15 residues long. The kept DNA is CDR3 alone, 45 bases in frame from the first base. This sample is drawn from a study of T cell responses to AZD1222 COVID-19 vaccine (dated by TCRdb to about 2021). Broadly, across the study: AZD1222 recipients with second doses at about 4 weeks or about 12 weeks were pooled, because spike-specific TCR depth and breadth did not differ between schedules. A total of more than 230 trial participants underwent TCR sequencing, of whom nearly 210 received two doses of AZD1222 and roughly 25 received two doses of the MenACWY control vaccine. Trial participants were enrolled into age subgroups of 18-55, 56-69 and 70-plus years, which contained 148, 28 and 57 TCR-sequenced participants, respectively. Overall study outcomes, separate from this receptor: CD4 TCRs associated with the vaccine covered the entire spike protein, and the dominant responses were in regions 160-218 and 743-854. Participants were mostly white British and included more females than males, and it was suggested by the authors that clonal diversity may have been underestimated. In the small 56-69-year group, the increase in depth fell short of significance, most likely because of low power. Epitopes outside the regions mutated in the B.1.351 and B.1.1.7 variants were reportedly recognized by nearly half of the unique spike-specific TCRs. Conclusions about previously exposed vaccinees were limited because only six AZD1222 recipients were SARS-CoV-2 seropositive at baseline. After two AZD1222 doses, both the breadth and the depth of spike-specific TCRs were significantly higher than at day 0 and than in MenACWY recipients. No day 14 peak-response samples were available, so repertoires were characterized only after the peak T cell response.

The CDR3 regions of human TCRbeta chains were analyzed by immunosequencing. Per the authors' processing: Repertoire TCRs were matched against a reference library of SARS-CoV-2-specific TCRs generated with the MIRA antigen-specificity platform. Breadth was defined as the fraction of unique TCRs that were SARS-CoV-2-associated, and depth was defined as the fraction of total T cells that were SARS-CoV-2-associated. Using the MIRA data, every spike-specific TCR was mapped to the spike region that the TCR reacted to and assigned to either a CD4 or a CD8 class. Log10-transformed breadth and depth values were compared by one-way ANOVA with Sidak's multiple comparisons tests. The source is immuneACCESS, and TCRdb retained only in-frame sequences with V and J called. Part of the clones is not carried over; for the studies checked, unresolved V genes explain less than half of this, and the remainder is unexplained. V, J and clone size are taken as reported in that table, and D and trimming were inferred from the DNA itself. This sample gives around 100,000 clones in total; about 88% of them show up just once. The ten largest make up approximately 5% of the sample.

The time point label, read with the paper, signifies: baseline before first vaccination. Vaccinee samples were obtained from the UK trials COV001 and COV002, which included a single-blind randomized controlled phase 2/3 trial of AZD1222 (ChAdOx1 nCoV-19) in healthy adults. Trial participant PBMC samples were collected at day 0 and day 28 after the second dose for TCRbeta chain sequencing. The receptor was isolated from an adult in good health. The material was peripheral blood, obtained on day 0 of AZD1222 vaccination. This chain joins TRBV7-2 to TRBJ2-7; no D segment can be confidently identified. This receptor carries the CDR3 CASSLADALGYEQYF. In nucleotides, the sequence is TGTGCCAGCAGCTTAGCGGATGCGTTGGGCTACGAGCAGTACTTC.